This T cell receptor (beta chain) was documented in a study of OX40 agonist ivuxolimab in advanced cancers. At the level of the study: As their treatment, patients were administered ivuxolimab, an agonistic anti-OX40 (CD134) antibody.

Broader study findings: Among some nonresponders, normalized T-cell clonal expansion was also low.

TCRdb keeps only in-frame clones here, not all; method: immunoSEQ multiplex PCR. The sample holds approximately 69,000 clones, around four fifths seen once. With regard to this clone: The antigen is undetermined.

The CDR3 loop spans 13 amino acids. Trimming took 5 bases from V and 3 from J, leaving 9 bases between them. Germline CDR1 SGHKS, CDR2 YYEKEE (reference sequence). The receptor's source is an adult with an advanced solid tumor such as melanoma, head and neck, liver or kidney cancer. This sample comprised CD4+ or CD8+ T cells sorted from blood, obtained in a trial of the OX40 agonist ivuxolimab. The chain uses TRBV5-5 and TRBJ1-5, with D unclear. In nucleotides, the CDR3 is TGTGCCAGCAGTTCTGGGAACAATCAGCCCCAGCATTTT. This translates into CASSSGNNQPQHF. The full variable domain, with the rest looked up from reference TRBV5-5 and TRBJ1-5, is DAGVTQSPTHLIKTRGQQVTLRCSPISGHKSVSWYQQVLGQGPQFIFQYYEKEERGRGNFPDRFSARQFPNYSSELNVNALLLGDSALYLCASSSGNNQPQHFGDGTRLSIL.